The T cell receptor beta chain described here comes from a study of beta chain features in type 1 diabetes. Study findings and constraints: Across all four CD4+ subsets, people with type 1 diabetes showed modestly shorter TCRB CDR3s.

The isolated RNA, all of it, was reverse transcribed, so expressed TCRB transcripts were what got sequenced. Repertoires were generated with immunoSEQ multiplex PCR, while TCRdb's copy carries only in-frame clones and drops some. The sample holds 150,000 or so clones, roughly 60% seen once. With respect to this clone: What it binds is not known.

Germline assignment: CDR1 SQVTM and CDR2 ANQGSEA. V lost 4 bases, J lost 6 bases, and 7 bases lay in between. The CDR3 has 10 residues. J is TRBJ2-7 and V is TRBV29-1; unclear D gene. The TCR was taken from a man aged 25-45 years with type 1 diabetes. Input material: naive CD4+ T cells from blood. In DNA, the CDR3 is TGCAGCGTTGGGGCTGGCGAGCAGTACTTC. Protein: CSVGAGEQYF.